A selection of T cell receptor beta chains follows, all from one sample in a study of control samples from healthy donors and cancer patients. Profiling relied on immunoSEQ multiplex PCR, and the TCRdb table lists in-frame clones only, not all of them. The table includes around 140,000 clones, roughly 94% detected once. The sample comprised blood. The receptors come from a man between 35 and 55 years old in good health. CDR3s include the opening cysteine and the closing phenylalanine or tryptophan. The D gene is left open where the match is weak. Only some rows state a clone size, as once, few, many or a class for expanded clones.

clone_size	cdr3_length	v_call	d_call	j_call	cdr3_nt	cdr3_aa
NA	14	TRBV12-5	NA	TRBJ2-5	TGTGCTAGTGGAAGCCGGACAGACCAAGAGACCCAGTACTTC	CASGSRTDQETQYF
NA	13	TRBV5-1	TRBD2	TRBJ2-3	TGCGCCAGCAGCAGTGGGGGGGTAGATACGCAGTATTTT	CASSSGGVDTQYF
NA	14	TRBV9	NA	TRBJ2-2	TGTGCCAGCAGCGCAACAGGGAACACCGGGGAGCTGTTTTTT	CASSATGNTGELFF
NA	16	TRBV6-1	TRBD1	TRBJ2-3	TGTGCCAGCAGTGTAGGGGGACAGGGGGGCCCAGATACGCAGTATTTT	CASSVGGQGGPDTQYF
NA	19	TRBV9	TRBD2	TRBJ2-2	TGTGCCAGCAGCGTAACGGCTAGCGGGAGTAGGATAGTAACCGGGGAGCTGTTTTTT	CASSVTASGSRIVTGELFF
once	16	TRBV5-1	NA	TRBJ2-3	TGCGCCAGCAGCTTGGAGGGAACGACAGGCACAGATACGCAGTATTTT	CASSLEGTTGTDTQYF
NA	14	TRBV28	NA	TRBJ2-1	TGTGCCAGCAGTGTACCCGGGGGCAACAATGAGCAGTTCTTC	CASSVPGGNNEQFF
NA	11	TRBV29-1	NA	TRBJ2-2	TGCAGCGTTTACAAGGCCGGGGAGCTGTTTTTT	CSVYKAGELFF
NA	15	TRBV27	NA	TRBJ2-7	TGTGCCAGCAGTCCCGACCCGGGACCTACCTACGAGCAGTACTTC	CASSPDPGPTYEQYF
NA	15	TRBV7-9	TRBD2	TRBJ2-5	TGTGCCAGCAGCTTAGGAGCGGGAGGCTTGGAGACCCAGTACTTC	CASSLGAGGLETQYF
NA	13	TRBV6-6	NA	TRBJ2-2	TGTGCCAGCAGTTCAGGGGGGACCGGGGAGCTGTTTTTT	CASSSGGTGELFF
NA	15	TRBV9	TRBD2	TRBJ2-1	TGTGCCAGCAGCGTAGGACTAGCGGCATACAATGAGCAGTTCTTC	CASSVGLAAYNEQFF
once	14	TRBV10-3	TRBD1	TRBJ2-2	TGTGCCATCAGTGCTCCAGGGGGCTCCGGGGAGCTGTTTTTT	CAISAPGGSGELFF
NA	16	TRBV6-1	TRBD2	TRBJ2-3	TGTGCCAGCAGTGAAAGCGGGACTAGCGGAACAGATACGCAGTATTTT	CASSESGTSGTDTQYF
NA	17	TRBV13	TRBD2	TRBJ2-1	TGTGCCAGCAGCTCGCGACTAGCGGGAATTTACTACAATGAGCAGTTCTTC	CASSSRLAGIYYNEQFF
NA	15	TRBV6-5	NA	TRBJ1-1	TGTGCCAGCAGTTACTCGAGTCGGTTGGCCTTTGAAGCTTTCTTT	CASSYSSRLAFEAFF
NA	15	TRBV9	NA	TRBJ1-3	TGTGCCAGCAGCGCCTCAGGGGACTCTGGAAACACCATATATTTT	CASSASGDSGNTIYF
NA	17	TRBV5-1	TRBD2	TRBJ2-4	TGCGCCAGCAGCCTCACTAGCGGGAGGGAATTTTCGAACATTCAGTACTTC	CASSLTSGREFSNIQYF
NA	16	TRBV9	NA	TRBJ2-6	TGTGCCAGCAGTGCTTATACAGGGTCCGGGGCCAACGTCCTGACTTTC	CASSAYTGSGANVLTF
NA	18	TRBV4-3	TRBD1	TRBJ1-1	TGCGCCAGCAGCCAAAGTCATTTTCGGGACAGGGTATCCACTGAAGCTTTCTTT	CASSQSHFRDRVSTEAFF
NA	13	TRBV19	NA	TRBJ1-2	TGTGCCAGTAGTATTAGGTTTCAGTATGGCTACACCTTC	CASSIRFQYGYTF
NA	17	TRBV10-3	TRBD1	TRBJ1-6	TGTGCCATCAGTGATCCGGAGACAGGGGAGAATAATTCACCCCTCCACTTT	CAISDPETGENNSPLHF
once	16	TRBV5-1	TRBD1	TRBJ1-2	TGCGCCAGCAGCCCCCGTCGGGGACAGGGGAATCAAGGCTACACCTTC	CASSPRRGQGNQGYTF
NA	15	TRBV3-1/TRBV3-2	NA	TRBJ2-3	TGTGCCAGCAGCCAAGTACTCGCCTTCACAGATACGCAGTATTTT	CASSQVLAFTDTQYF
NA	15	TRBV14	NA	TRBJ2-7	TGTGCCGGCAGCCATCCAGGTGGGGTAGCGACCGAGCAATACTTC	CAGSHPGGVATEQYF
NA	16	TRBV6-1	NA	TRBJ1-6	TGTGCCAGCAGTGAGGGTCCGGGGCTTTATAATTCACCCCTCCACTTT	CASSEGPGLYNSPLHF
NA	13	TRBV14	NA	TRBJ2-7	TGTGCCAGCAGCCAAATGAGGGGCAGCGAGCAGTACTTC	CASSQMRGSEQYF
NA	15	TRBV27	TRBD1	TRBJ1-5	TGTGCCAGCAGTTCGGACAGGGTTGGATATCAGCCCCAGCATTTT	CASSSDRVGYQPQHF
NA	18	TRBV28	TRBD2	TRBJ2-5	TGTGCCAGCAGCAGTTTACCCCATACGCTAGCGGGGAGAGAGACCCGGTACTTC	CASSSLPHTLAGRETRYF
NA	12	TRBV10-1	NA	TRBJ2-5	TGCGCCAGCACACAGGGGGGGAAGACCCAGTACTTC	CASTQGGKTQYF
NA	14	TRBV5-8	NA	TRBJ1-2	TGTGCCAGCAGCTTGTCCGCCAGTCCCTATGGCTACACCTTC	CASSLSASPYGYTF
NA	15	TRBV5-6	NA	TRBJ1-1	TGTGCCAGCAGCTTGGGTTGGGGGCGTAACACTGAAGCTTTCTTT	CASSLGWGRNTEAFF
NA	15	TRBV9	NA	TRBJ1-5	TGTGCCAGCAGCGTAGAGGGAGGGGGCAATCAGCCCCAGCATTTT	CASSVEGGGNQPQHF
NA	13	TRBV4-1	NA	TRBJ1-1	TGCGCCAGCAGCCAAGATTTTTGGGGACACGCTTTCTTT	CASSQDFWGHAFF
NA	17	TRBV2	NA	TRBJ2-3	TGTGCCAGCAGTGATTCGGGTTGGGGCAGGGTGTCAGATACGCAGTATTTT	CASSDSGWGRVSDTQYF
few	15	TRBV4-1	NA	TRBJ2-3	TGCGCCAGCAGCCAATACAGCGGTAGCACAGATACGCAGTATTTT	CASSQYSGSTDTQYF
NA	14	TRBV6-5	TRBD1	TRBJ1-6	TGTGCCAGCAGCGGGAGACAGGGATCGACACCCCTCCACTTT	CASSGRQGSTPLHF
NA	14	TRBV9	NA	TRBJ2-3	TGTGCCAGCAGCGACGGTCCCAGCACAGATACGCAGTATTTT	CASSDGPSTDTQYF
NA	11	TRBV7-3	NA	TRBJ2-2	TGTGCCAGCGCAGCCAACGGGGAGCTGTTTTTT	CASAANGELFF
NA	16	TRBV18	TRBD1	TRBJ1-6	TGTGCCAGCTCACCACCGGGGACAGCAAATAATTCACCCCTCCACTTT	CASSPPGTANNSPLHF
NA	16	TRBV5-1	TRBD1	TRBJ1-1	TGCGCCAGCAGCGTTACCGGGACAGGGGAAGGGACTGAAGCTTTCTTT	CASSVTGTGEGTEAFF
NA	12	TRBV3-1/TRBV3-2	NA	TRBJ2-4	TGTGCCAGCAGCCAAGGGGGAAACATTCAGTACTTC	CASSQGGNIQYF
NA	15	TRBV28	NA	TRBJ1-6	TGTGCCAGCAGCTTGGGGCCGGGGTTAAATTCACCCCTCCACTTT	CASSLGPGLNSPLHF
NA	16	TRBV9	NA	TRBJ2-7	TGTGCCAGCAGCCCATCGGACGGAATGGGACTCTACGAGCAGTACTTC	CASSPSDGMGLYEQYF
NA	13	TRBV10-1	NA	TRBJ2-7	TGCGCCAGCAGTGACCCGGGAAGCTACGAGCAGTACTTC	CASSDPGSYEQYF
NA	13	TRBV5-6	NA	TRBJ2-4	TGTGCCTCCGGCATGGGGAGCCAAAACATTCAGTACTTC	CASGMGSQNIQYF
NA	15	TRBV7-9	TRBD1	TRBJ2-2	TGTGCCAGCAGCTTGGGACAGGAGGTCACCGGGGAGCTGTTTTTT	CASSLGQEVTGELFF
NA	14	TRBV11-2	NA	TRBJ2-5	TGTGCCAGCAGCCCTGTTCGGGCCCGGGAGACCCAGTACTTC	CASSPVRARETQYF
NA	15	TRBV7-2	NA	TRBJ1-5	TGTGCCAGCAGCTTAGGCCAGGGGAACAATCAGCCCCAGCATTTT	CASSLGQGNNQPQHF
once	12	TRBV12-3/TRBV12-4	NA	TRBJ2-5	TGTGCCAGCAGTTTAGTAATACTCTCCCAGTACTTC	CASSLVILSQYF
NA	15	TRBV7-9	NA	TRBJ1-6	TGTGCCAGCAGCGAAATAACAGGGTCGCGATCACCCCTCCACTTT	CASSEITGSRSPLHF
NA	16	TRBV4-1	NA	TRBJ1-1	TGCGCCAGCAGCCAAGGCAGGACATCCGTAAACACTGAAGCTTTCTTT	CASSQGRTSVNTEAFF
NA	15	TRBV9	TRBD1	TRBJ1-2	TGTGCCAGCAGCGTAGATATGGGACAGGGTAGGAGCTACACCTTC	CASSVDMGQGRSYTF
NA	14	TRBV27	NA	TRBJ2-7	TGTGCCAGCAGTCCCCTCTCAGGGGACGGCGAGCAGTACTTC	CASSPLSGDGEQYF
NA	14	TRBV5-1	TRBD1	TRBJ2-7	TGCGCCAGCAGCTTGGTTCCAGGGGGCTACGAGCAGTACTTC	CASSLVPGGYEQYF
NA	18	TRBV7-9	TRBD1	TRBJ2-6	TGTGCCAGCAGCCCGCAATGGGACAGGGTCCCTGGGGCCAACGTCCTGACTTTC	CASSPQWDRVPGANVLTF
NA	12	TRBV12-3/TRBV12-4	TRBD1	TRBJ2-1	TGTGCCAGCAGTTTAGTTCCGGACAGGGGGTTCTTC	CASSLVPDRGFF